Listed below are T cell receptor beta chains from one sample, sequenced in a study of blood T cell repertoires in COVID-19. Only in-frame clones appear in the TCRdb table, and some are missing; sequencing was by immunoSEQ multiplex PCR. Among about 59,000 clones, under 80% were seen once, and the ten largest hold 8.5% to 10%. The sequencing sample was made of peripheral blood. These receptors were collected from a human donor in a cohort sampled during active COVID-19. Both conserved end residues are part of each CDR3. Each record gives: clone size, J gene, V gene, D gene, CDR3 DNA, CDR3 protein. A D gene is named only where the DNA matches it firmly. Only part of the rows carry a size: once, few, many, or a class if the clone is expanded.

clone size: once
J gene: TRBJ1-1
V gene: TRBV28
D gene: NA
CDR3 DNA: TGTGCCAGCACCTTCGGGGGAGTAGGGACTGAAGCTTTCTTT
CDR3 protein: CASTFGGVGTEAFF

clone size: NA
J gene: TRBJ2-5
V gene: TRBV24-1
D gene: NA
CDR3 DNA: TGTGCCACCAGGGGACATTCGACCGAGACCCAGTACTTC
CDR3 protein: CATRGHSTETQYF

clone size: NA
J gene: TRBJ2-2
V gene: TRBV7-3
D gene: TRBD1
CDR3 DNA: TGTGCCAGCAGCTTACAGGGGGCGAACACCGGGGAGCTGTTTTTT
CDR3 protein: CASSLQGANTGELFF

clone size: NA
J gene: TRBJ2-3
V gene: TRBV5-8
D gene: TRBD1
CDR3 DNA: TGTGCCAGCAGTTATCGACAGGGGAGCACAGATACGCAGTATTTT
CDR3 protein: CASSYRQGSTDTQYF

clone size: NA
J gene: TRBJ1-5
V gene: TRBV5-1
D gene: NA
CDR3 DNA: TGCGCCAGCAGCTTTACACAGGAAGACAATCAGCCCCAGCATTTT
CDR3 protein: CASSFTQEDNQPQHF

clone size: NA
J gene: TRBJ2-1
V gene: TRBV2
D gene: NA
CDR3 DNA: TGTGCCAGCAGTGGCTTCGGCTACAATGAGCAGTTCTTC
CDR3 protein: CASSGFGYNEQFF

clone size: NA
J gene: TRBJ1-1
V gene: TRBV7-2
D gene: NA
CDR3 DNA: TGTGCCAGCAGCTTACAGGAGAACACTGAAGCTTTCTTT
CDR3 protein: CASSLQENTEAFF

clone size: few
J gene: TRBJ2-5
V gene: TRBV28
D gene: NA
CDR3 DNA: TGTGCCAGCAGATCGCACGGGGTCCAAGAGACCCAGTACTTC
CDR3 protein: CASRSHGVQETQYF

clone size: NA
J gene: TRBJ1-6
V gene: TRBV19
D gene: TRBD1
CDR3 DNA: TGTGCCAGTAGTGCTGGGACAGCCTATAATTCACCCCTCCACTTT
CDR3 protein: CASSAGTAYNSPLHF

clone size: NA
J gene: TRBJ2-7
V gene: TRBV19
D gene: TRBD1
CDR3 DNA: TGTGCCAGTAGTACTGGTTGGACAGGAGCATACGAGCAGTACTTC
CDR3 protein: CASSTGWTGAYEQYF

clone size: NA
J gene: TRBJ2-3
V gene: TRBV5-1
D gene: NA
CDR3 DNA: TGCGCCAGCAGCCCGGGGGGGACAGACCGCCGCACAGATACGCAGTATTTT
CDR3 protein: CASSPGGTDRRTDTQYF

clone size: few
J gene: TRBJ2-7
V gene: TRBV5-1
D gene: TRBD2
CDR3 DNA: TGCGCCAGCAGCTTGGAATTAGCGGGAGGATACGAGCAGTACTTC
CDR3 protein: CASSLELAGGYEQYF

clone size: NA
J gene: TRBJ1-1
V gene: TRBV7-2
D gene: NA
CDR3 DNA: TGTGCCAGCAGCTTAGTGGCCAGGGGCACTGAAGCTTTCTTT
CDR3 protein: CASSLVARGTEAFF

clone size: NA
J gene: TRBJ1-5
V gene: TRBV5-1
D gene: TRBD1
CDR3 DNA: TGCGCCAGCAGCTCGGGACAGGGGGCAGGCAATCAGCCCCAGCATTTT
CDR3 protein: CASSSGQGAGNQPQHF

clone size: few
J gene: TRBJ2-5
V gene: TRBV18
D gene: NA
CDR3 DNA: TGTGCCAGCTCGGGCGGACAGCGACCTAGGATGGGCCAGTACTTC
CDR3 protein: CASSGGQRPRMGQYF

clone size: NA
J gene: TRBJ2-1
V gene: TRBV4-1
D gene: NA
CDR3 DNA: TGCGCCAGCAGCCCGATAGCAGAGGGTACTAGCAGCAATGAGCAGTTCTTC
CDR3 protein: CASSPIAEGTSSNEQFF

clone size: NA
J gene: TRBJ1-4
V gene: TRBV5-1
D gene: TRBD1
CDR3 DNA: TGCGCCAGCAGCTTGGACGGACAGGGGGCGGGTAATGAAAAACTGTTTTTT
CDR3 protein: CASSLDGQGAGNEKLFF

clone size: NA
J gene: TRBJ2-2
V gene: TRBV4-1
D gene: TRBD2
CDR3 DNA: TGCGCCAGCAGCCAAGGAGCCAAAGCGGGAAAGGAGCTGTTTTTT
CDR3 protein: CASSQGAKAGKELFF

clone size: NA
J gene: TRBJ2-5
V gene: TRBV13
D gene: TRBD2
CDR3 DNA: TGTGCCAGCAGCTTAGGGGCTAGCGGAGCAGAGACCCAGTACTTC
CDR3 protein: CASSLGASGAETQYF

clone size: NA
J gene: TRBJ1-1
V gene: TRBV18
D gene: NA
CDR3 DNA: TGTGCCAGCTCACCAGACAGCCCATGGACTTTCTTT
CDR3 protein: CASSPDSPWTFF

clone size: NA
J gene: TRBJ1-1
V gene: TRBV6-5
D gene: NA
CDR3 DNA: TGTGCCAGCAGGACGGGGAACACTGAAGCTTTCTTT
CDR3 protein: CASRTGNTEAFF

clone size: NA
J gene: TRBJ1-1
V gene: TRBV12-3/TRBV12-4
D gene: NA
CDR3 DNA: TGTGCCAGCACCGATTGGGGAGGAGCTGAAGCTTTCTTT
CDR3 protein: CASTDWGGAEAFF

clone size: NA
J gene: TRBJ1-2
V gene: TRBV6-4
D gene: NA
CDR3 DNA: TGTGCCAGCAGTGAATCGTCCGTCGGCTATGGCTACACCTTC
CDR3 protein: CASSESSVGYGYTF

clone size: once
J gene: TRBJ1-2
V gene: TRBV7-2
D gene: NA
CDR3 DNA: TGTGCCAGCAGCTTATCCGGGGATCGCTATGGCTACACCTTC
CDR3 protein: CASSLSGDRYGYTF